This T cell receptor beta chain was retrieved from a study of blood T cell repertoires in COVID-19. The wider study: From the United States, Italy and Spain came samples of acute and convalescent COVID-19. PBMCs, B-cell-depleted T cells, or T cells were the source of the cDNA or gDNA that made up the material.

In the original workflow: Reference gene primer amplification gave nucleated cell count estimates. Profiled with immunoSEQ multiplex PCR; TCRdb holds only in-frame clones, not every one. V and J calls plus clone size are reproduced from that table; the DNA served to infer D and trimming. The sample consists of 390,000 or so clones, 85% to 90% of them appearing once. The TCR originated in a man between 18 and 29 years old with active or convalescent COVID-19. Sequenced: peripheral blood.

The CDR3 coding sequence is TGTGCCAGCTCCGGTAGCGGCAGAACTTCAACTAATGAAAAACTGTTTTTT. Amino acids: CASSGSGRTSTNEKLFF. The chain uses TRBV9 and TRBJ1-4, with no clear D. V was clipped by 7 bases and J by 0 bases, with 19 bases between them. The CDR3 length is 17 residues. Germline lookup yields CDR1 SGDLS and CDR2 YYNGEE.